Listed here are 7 T cell receptor beta chains from one sample, sequenced in a study of cytomegalovirus exposure and HLA in healthy donors. In the PCR, 60 Vbeta and 13 Jbeta primers were used. The repertoire was sequenced with immunoSEQ multiplex PCR; TCRdb's copy has only in-frame clones and lacks some. The sample yields about 120,000 clones, over 6.5% seen once. Sequencing input: PBMCs. The receptor set was obtained from a woman between 40 and 55 years old in good health and CMV-seropositive.

The chain couples TRBV7-9 to TRBJ1-4; unclear D gene. Trimming stripped 4 bases from V and 8 bases from J, with 11 bases between. The CDR3 sequence is 13 residues long. Per the germline V gene, CDR1 is SEHNR and CDR2 is FQNEAQ (reference sequence). The CDR3 here is CASSYRGMEKLFF. The CDR3 bases are TGTGCCAGCAGCTATAGAGGAATGGAAAAACTGTTTTTT. Based on the CDR3 plus reference TRBV7-9 and TRBJ1-4, the full variable domain is DTGVSQNPRHKITKRGQNVTFRCDPISEHNRLYWYRQTLGQGPEFLTYFQNEAQLEKSRLLSDRFSAERPKGSFSTLEIQRTEQGDSAMYLCASSYRGMEKLFFGSGTQLSVL.

This clone was counted only a few times. The chain joins TRBV5-6 to TRBJ1-4, with D unclear. Germline V gives CDR1 SGHDT, CDR2 YYEEEE. The CDR3 length is 12 residues. V was trimmed by 2 bases and J by 5 bases, leaving 4 bases between them. The CDR3 region has the DNA TGTGCCAGCAGCTTCTCGAATGAAAAACTGTTTTTT. Translating it yields CASSFSNEKLFF.

This clone was counted a few times. The rearrangement links TRBV27 to TRBJ2-1; 11 bases line up with TRBD2. The V and J ends lost 4 bases and 3 bases, in that order; junction bases with no gene match: 20. This CDR3 has 21 residues. From germline, CDR1 is MNHEY and CDR2 SMNVEV (reference sequence). CDR3 bases: TGTGCCAGCAGTTCCCTTCGTGCAGGCCTTTTAGCGGGGGGGAACTACAATGAGCAGTTCTTC. Its translation is CASSSLRAGLLAGGNYNEQFF.

The chain recombines TRBV6-5 with TRBJ2-5; D is uncertain. With 6 bases removed from V and 0 bases from J, the gap between germline ends came to 11 bases. This CDR3 contains 14 residues. Germline loops: CDR1 MNHEY, CDR2 SVGAGI. This chain's CDR3 is CASSRQMYQETQYF. The CDR3, as DNA: TGTGCCAGCAGCCGTCAGATGTACCAAGAGACCCAGTACTTC.

In its sample, this clone was seen once. The chain couples TRBV30 to TRBJ2-5; 10 positions match TRBD2. This CDR3 comprises 14 residues. After removal of 2 bases from V and 7 bases from J, the junction contained 7 bases not matched to a gene. Per the germline V gene, CDR1 is GTSNPN and CDR2 is SVGIG (reference sequence). The CDR3 nucleotides read TGTGCCTGGAGTTTAGGACTAGCGGAAGGGACCCAGTACTTC. It encodes CAWSLGLAEGTQYF.

CDR3 amino acids: CASSPGTGPVRAEAFF. CDR3 bases: TGTGCCAGCAGCCCCGGGACAGGACCTGTGCGGGCTGAAGCTTTCTTT. V and J are TRBV7-9 and TRBJ1-1; TRBD1 matches 8 bases. Germline CDR1 SEHNR, CDR2 FQNEAQ (reference sequence). J was trimmed by 6 bases and V by 5 bases; bases with no gene match: 14. This CDR3 contains 16 residues.

In its sample, this clone was seen a few times. The genes are TRBV9 and TRBJ2-6, with D possibly matching TRBD1 (5 bases). Germline values: CDR1 SGDLS, CDR2 YYNGEE. V was shortened by 0 bases and J by 4 bases, with 8 bases between the two germline ends. The CDR3 length is 15 residues. The CDR3 DNA follows: TGTGCCAGCAGCGTAGAAGGGGCCGGGGCCAACGTCCTGACTTTC. Encoded protein: CASSVEGAGANVLTF.